Below are 25 T cell receptor beta chains sequenced from a single sample in a study of cytomegalovirus exposure and HLA in healthy donors. Profiling relied on immunoSEQ multiplex PCR, and the TCRdb table lists in-frame clones only, not all of them. The table shows some 110,000 clones, with approximately 91% occurring only once. Input material: PBMCs. These receptors came from a young man in good health and CMV-seropositive.

The chain is built from TRBV18 and TRBJ1-2; D remains unclear. Per germline, CDR1 KGHSH and CDR2 LQKENI. This CDR3 spans 15 amino acids. Trimming left V 5 bases short and J 1 base short, with 14 bases between. As DNA, the CDR3 is TGTGCCAGCTCAGACGCCCGTGGCGGTAACTATGGCTACACCTTC. Amino acid sequence: CASSDARGGNYGYTF.

The chain joins TRBV2 to TRBJ2-3; 9 bases are shared with TRBD2. V trimming: 6 bases; J trimming: 2 bases; junction bases outside the gene matches: 3. Germline V CDR1 and CDR2: SNHLY, FYNNEI. The CDR3 has 14 residues. In nucleotides, the CDR3 is TGTGCCAGCAGACTAGCGGGCCCCACAGATACGCAGTATTTT. Translated, it gives CASRLAGPTDTQYF.

V and J are TRBV4-1 and TRBJ2-1; the D gene is possibly TRBD2 (7 bases). In germline, CDR1 is MGHRA, CDR2 YSYEKL. V gave up 4 bases and J gave up 9 bases, with 16 bases separating them. This CDR3 spans 14 amino acids. The CDR3 nucleotides read TGCGCCAGCAGCCCACAAGGTGCGGGGGCTGAGCAGTTCTTC. Translation gives CASSPQGAGAEQFF.

CDR3 residues: CASGTGGNYGYTF. The CDR3 nucleotides read TGTGCCAGCGGGACAGGGGGCAACTATGGCTACACCTTC. J is TRBJ1-2 and V is TRBV6-1; 12 bases line up with TRBD1. CDR1 is MNHNS, CDR2 SASEGT, per germline. V dropped 8 bases and J dropped 2; count of bases not matched to a gene: 0. This CDR3 has 13 amino acids.

The V call is TRBV5-1, the J call TRBJ2-1, with 9 bases matching TRBD2. This CDR3 spans 19 amino acids. V lost 0 bases to trimming and J lost 0 bases; unmatched junction nucleotides: 10. The V gene's germline CDR1 is SGHRS and CDR2 YFSETQ. The CDR3 spells CASSLVPSGALSSYNEQFF. CDR3 DNA: TGCGCCAGCAGCTTGGTGCCTAGCGGGGCTTTGAGCTCCTACAATGAGCAGTTCTTC.

J is TRBJ2-7 and V is TRBV7-6; D possibly corresponds to TRBD1 (6 bases). This CDR3 has 15 amino acids. V was cut by 5 bases and J by 2 bases, with 16 bases left in between. Germline V lookup: CDR1 SGHVS, CDR2 FNYEAQ. CDR3 DNA sequence: TGTGCCAGCAGCCCTTCGATAGGGGGAACCTACGAGCAGTACTTC. Translating gives CASSPSIGGTYEQYF.

The chain joins TRBV29-1 to TRBJ2-1; 7 nucleotides align to TRBD1. Germline loops: CDR1 SQVTM, CDR2 ANQGSEA. CDR3 length: 16 residues. Trimming cost V 0 bases and J 3 bases; bases outside gene matches: 8. CDR3: CSVEDLTGRRYNEQFF. CDR3 in DNA: TGCAGCGTTGAAGACCTGACAGGGAGACGCTACAATGAGCAGTTCTTC.

This clone was picked up many times. This chain uses TRBV25-1 with TRBJ2-2; D unresolved. Germline CDR1 reads MGHDK; CDR2 reads SYGVNS. The CDR3 runs 14 residues. The V end was cut by 2 bases, the J end by 3 bases, with 7 bases between. The CDR3 nucleotides are TGTGCCAGCAGTGAACCAACAGACACCGGGGAGCTGTTTTTT. The encoded protein is CASSEPTDTGELFF. Supplemented by reference TRBV25-1 and TRBJ2-2, the full variable domain reads EADIYQTPRYLVIGTGKKITLECSQTMGHDKMYWYQQDPGMELHLIHYSYGVNSTEKGDLSSESTVSRIRTEHFPLTLESARPSHTSQYLCASSEPTDTGELFFGEGSRLTVL.

Worth noting for this clone: As the CDR3 is not closed by the conserved phenylalanine or tryptophan, this likely results from a read error. The rearrangement joins TRBV11-3 to TRBJ2-7; 9 nucleotides agree with TRBD1. Per germline, CDR1 SGHNT and CDR2 YENEEA. The CDR3 spans 16 residues. V trimming: 0 bases; J trimming: 3 bases; junction bases outside the gene matches: 6. The chain's CDR3 is CASSLEPGQGIYEQYS. The CDR3 nucleotides are TGTGCCAGCAGCTTAGAGCCAGGACAGGGGATCTACGAGCAGTACTCC.

This clone appeared once. The rearrangement joins TRBV28 to TRBJ2-1, with no clear D. The CDR3 length is 13 residues. The V gene lost 2 bases and the J gene lost 7 bases, with 9 bases spanning the gap. Germline CDR1 reads MDHEN; CDR2 reads SYDVKM. CDR3: CASSLGPPNEQFF. Written as DNA, the CDR3 is TGTGCCAGCAGTTTAGGGCCGCCGAATGAGCAGTTCTTC.

This chain joins TRBV30 and TRBJ2-5; 7 nucleotides match TRBD1. The CDR3 covers 19 residues. V lost 2 bases and J lost 1; bases outside the gene matches: 19. Germline V gene sequence: CDR1 GTSNPN, CDR2 SVGIG (reference sequence). CDR3 sequence: CAWSSARTWSRDSQETQYF. Written as DNA, the CDR3 is TGTGCCTGGAGTTCCGCCCGTACTTGGAGTAGGGACAGCCAAGAGACCCAGTACTTC. The full variable domain, completed using reference TRBV30 and TRBJ2-5, is SQTIHQWPATLVQPVGSPLSLECTVEGTSNPNLYWYRQAAGRGLQLLFYSVGIGQISSEVPQNLSASRPQDRQFILSSKKLLLSDSGFYLCAWSSARTWSRDSQETQYFGPGTRLLVL.

The rearrangement uses TRBV2 and TRBJ2-1; no reliable D call. From germline, CDR1 is SNHLY and CDR2 FYNNEI. This CDR3 region has 14 residues. The V and J ends lost 4 bases and 0 bases respectively, with 7 bases between them. CDR3 DNA sequence: TGTGCCAGCAGTGTCAGGTCCTCCTACAATGAGCAGTTCTTC. As protein: CASSVRSSYNEQFF. Together with reference TRBV2 and TRBJ2-1, the CDR3 gives the full variable domain: EPEVTQTPSHQVTQMGQEVILRCVPISNHLYFYWYRQILGQKVEFLVSFYNNEISEKSEIFDDQFSVERPDGSNFTLKIRSTKLEDSAMYFCASSVRSSYNEQFFGPGTRLTVL.

V and J are TRBV7-2 and TRBJ2-3; possible D gene TRBD2, 5 bases. V was shortened by 4 bases and J by 11 bases, with 19 bases between the two germline ends. The length of the CDR3 is 14 residues. Per the germline V gene, CDR1 is SGHTA and CDR2 is FQGNSA. The CDR3 bases are TGTGCCAGCAGCTCCCAGCCCCCCACCAGCGGGCAGTATTTT. This sequence encodes CASSSQPPTSGQYF.

The V and J genes are TRBV2 and TRBJ1-5, with D hard to call. Germline CDR1 SNHLY, CDR2 FYNNEI. This CDR3 region has 15 residues. V lost 4 bases and J lost 5, with 15 bases in between. DNA of the CDR3: TGTGCCAGCAGTGTCGCCCGGGTTATGGATCAGCCCCAGCATTTT. Residues: CASSVARVMDQPQHF.

The table lists this clone with a few counts. The CDR3 protein is CASSLDWTGKDSPLHF. DNA for the CDR3: TGTGCCAGCAGCTTGGACTGGACAGGGAAAGATTCACCCCTCCACTTT. V is TRBV5-6 and J is TRBJ1-6; TRBD1 agrees at 8 bases. Germline trimming cut 0 bases from V and 8 bases from J; bases unmatched to any gene: 7. Germline V CDR1 and CDR2: SGHDT, YYEEEE. The length of the CDR3 is 16 residues. The full variable domain, with the rest looked up from reference TRBV5-6 and TRBJ1-6, is DAGVTQSPTHLIKTRGQQVTLRCSPKSGHDTVSWYQQALGQGPQFIFQYYEEEERQRGNFPDRFSGHQFPNYSSELNVNALLLGDSALYLCASSLDWTGKDSPLHFGNGTRLTVT.

The chain combines TRBV14 with TRBJ2-2; 9 bases match TRBD1. Germline CDR1 is SGHDN and CDR2 is FVKESK. Trimming at V came to 7 bases and at J to 6 bases, leaving 6 bases not matched to a gene. The CDR3 consists of 14 residues. The DNA for the CDR3 is TGTGCCAGCAAAGAACAGGGGGCGGCCGGGGAGCTGTTTTTT. The encoded protein is CASKEQGAAGELFF.

The count of this clone is one. This chain uses TRBV5-5 with TRBJ1-4, with D perhaps TRBD1 (5 bases). The CDR3 consists of 14 residues. Germline V gives CDR1 SGHKS, CDR2 YYEKEE (reference sequence). Trimming cost V 4 bases and J 2 bases, with 9 bases left between them. The CDR3 DNA sequence: TGTGCCAGCAGCAAGACAGTCACTAATGAAAAACTGTTTTTT. Protein product: CASSKTVTNEKLFF. The complete variable domain, with remaining parts taken from reference TRBV5-5 and TRBJ1-4, reads DAGVTQSPTHLIKTRGQQVTLRCSPISGHKSVSWYQQVLGQGPQFIFQYYEKEERGRGNFPDRFSARQFPNYSSELNVNALLLGDSALYLCASSKTVTNEKLFFGSGTQLSVL.

The rearrangement uses TRBV5-6 and TRBJ2-7, with D perhaps TRBD1 or TRBD2 (5 bases each). The CDR3 length is 14 residues. From germline, CDR1 is SGHDT and CDR2 YYEEEE. V was trimmed by 4 bases and J by 3 bases, leaving 14 bases between them. CDR3 region: CASSLGRTFYEQYF. The CDR3 nucleotides read TGTGCCAGCAGCCTGGGACGGACTTTCTACGAGCAGTACTTC.

The chain carries TRBV2 and TRBJ2-5, with a weak D call TRBD2 (6 bases). The V and J ends lost 6 bases and 2 bases respectively, with 10 bases between them. The CDR3 extends over 13 amino acids. In germline, CDR1 is SNHLY, CDR2 FYNNEI. The CDR3 reads CASSPGTQETQYF. DNA for the CDR3: TGTGCCAGCAGCCCCGGGACTCAAGAGACCCAGTACTTC.

The chain is built from TRBV27 and TRBJ2-7, with 11 bases that match TRBD2. Trimming cost V 8 bases and J 2 bases; bases outside gene matches: 8. The germline gives CDR1 MNHEY, CDR2 SMNVEV (reference sequence). This CDR3 comprises 15 residues. CDR3 sequence reads: CASSSGGFKPYEQYF. The CDR3 DNA sequence: TGTGCCAGCTCTAGCGGGGGGTTCAAACCCTACGAGCAGTACTTC.

This clone appeared a few times. The chain has TRBV6-5 and TRBJ1-2, with 9 bases identical to TRBD1. The germline V gene encodes CDR1 MNHEY and CDR2 SVGAGI. The CDR3 runs to 14 residues. V gave up 5 bases and J gave up 5 bases; unmatched junction bases: 6. CDR3 loop: CASSPTGGLYGYTF. The CDR3 region has the DNA TGTGCCAGCAGTCCGACAGGGGGACTGTATGGCTACACCTTC.

The chain combines TRBV5-1 with TRBJ1-1, with D perhaps TRBD1 (6 bases). Germline V gene sequence: CDR1 SGHRS, CDR2 YFSETQ. This CDR3 is built from 15 residues. V gave up 3 bases and J gave up 5 bases, with 17 bases separating them. CDR3 in amino acids: CASSWDTARWTEAFF. CDR3 nucleotide sequence: TGCGCCAGCAGCTGGGACACAGCGAGGTGGACTGAAGCTTTCTTT.

The V and J genes are TRBV7-9 and TRBJ1-5; a possible D gene is TRBD1 (5 bases). Germline V gene lookup returns CDR1 SEHNR and CDR2 FQNEAQ (reference sequence). CDR3 length equals 13 residues. V was clipped by 3 bases and J by 6 bases, with 9 bases between them. CDR3 protein: CASSLMDTQPQHF. CDR3 nucleotides: TGTGCCAGCAGCTTGATGGACACTCAGCCCCAGCATTTT. Looking up the rest from reference TRBV7-9 and TRBJ1-5 gives the full variable domain: DTGVSQNPRHKITKRGQNVTFRCDPISEHNRLYWYRQTLGQGPEFLTYFQNEAQLEKSRLLSDRFSAERPKGSFSTLEIQRTEQGDSAMYLCASSLMDTQPQHFGDGTRLSIL.

This chain connects TRBV27 to TRBJ2-7; 11 bases fit TRBD2. The V and J ends lost 7 bases and 6 bases, in that order; junction bases with no gene match: 11. Germline V gene lookup returns CDR1 MNHEY and CDR2 SMNVEV (reference sequence). The CDR3 is 15 amino acids. The CDR3 protein is CASTPSGGLFSEQYF. DNA of the CDR3: TGTGCCAGCACGCCTAGCGGGGGGCTCTTCAGCGAGCAGTACTTC.

A single count supports this clone. V gene TRBV11-2 combines with J gene TRBJ2-7; the D gene is possibly TRBD2 (6 bases). The CDR3 contains 19 residues. Per germline, CDR1 SGHAT and CDR2 FQNNGV. Trimming stripped 2 bases from V and 4 bases from J, with 27 bases between. CDR3 residues: CASSLTFKRGGGYPYEQYF. The CDR3 DNA sequence: TGTGCCAGCAGCTTAACTTTTAAGAGGGGTGGAGGGTACCCTTACGAGCAGTACTTC.